Sequencing of this T cell receptor beta chain was carried out in a study of T cell repertoires in cytomegalovirus infection. In the study overall: Public TCR beta signatures marked donors with CMV infection and the matching HLA.

TCRdb passed the reads through MiXCR, listing each CDR3 protein once. The sample shows roughly 600,000 distinct CDR3 sequences, roughly 24% of them seen only once. Regarding the study as a whole: It was HLA-C-restricted CMV-specific TCR beta clonotypes that dominated the response ex vivo.

This clonotype was counted at least ten times. Its target is not known. Source material: CD8+ T cells from PBMCs. This sequence was found in a human donor in good health (CMV status not recorded). Some clones in this sample may be carry-over from other donors' samples.

CDR3 region: CASMGGTADGYTF. CDR3 coding DNA: TGTGCCAGCATGGGGGGGACGGCCGATGGCTACACCTTC. The chain uses TRBV27 and TRBJ1-2; the D gene is possibly TRBD1 (5 bases). The CDR3 extends over 13 amino acids. Germline values: CDR1 MNHEY, CDR2 SMNVEV (reference sequence). The V gene lost 7 bases and the J gene lost 6 bases, with 15 bases spanning the gap.